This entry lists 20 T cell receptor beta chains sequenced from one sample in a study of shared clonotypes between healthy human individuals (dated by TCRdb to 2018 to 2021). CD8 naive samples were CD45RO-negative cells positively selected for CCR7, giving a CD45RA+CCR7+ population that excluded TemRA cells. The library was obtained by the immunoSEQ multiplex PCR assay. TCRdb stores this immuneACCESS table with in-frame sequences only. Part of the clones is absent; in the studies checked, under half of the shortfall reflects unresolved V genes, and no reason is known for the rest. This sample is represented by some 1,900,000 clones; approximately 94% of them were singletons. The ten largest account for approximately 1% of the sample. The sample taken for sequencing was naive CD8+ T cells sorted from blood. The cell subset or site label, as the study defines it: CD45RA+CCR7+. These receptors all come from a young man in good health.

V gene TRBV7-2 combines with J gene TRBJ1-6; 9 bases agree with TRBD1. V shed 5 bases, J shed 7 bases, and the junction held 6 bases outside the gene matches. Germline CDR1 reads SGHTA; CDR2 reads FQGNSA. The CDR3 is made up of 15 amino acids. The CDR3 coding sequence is TGTGCCAGCAGCCCACAGGGGGCGCAAAATTCACCCCTCCACTTT. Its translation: CASSPQGAQNSPLHF.

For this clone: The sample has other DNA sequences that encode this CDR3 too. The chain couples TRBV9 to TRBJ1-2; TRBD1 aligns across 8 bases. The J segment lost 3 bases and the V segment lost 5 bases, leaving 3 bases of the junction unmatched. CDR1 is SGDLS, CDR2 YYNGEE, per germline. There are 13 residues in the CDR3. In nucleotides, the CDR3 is TGTGCCAGCAGTTTGGACAGGGACTATGGCTACACCTTC. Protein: CASSLDRDYGYTF.

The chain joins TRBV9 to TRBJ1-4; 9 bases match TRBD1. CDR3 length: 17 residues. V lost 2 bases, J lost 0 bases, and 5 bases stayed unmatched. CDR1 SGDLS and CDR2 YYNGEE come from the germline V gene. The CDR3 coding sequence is TGTGCCAGCAGCGTTACAGGGGGCGGTCCAACTAATGAAAAACTGTTTTTT. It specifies CASSVTGGGPTNEKLFF.

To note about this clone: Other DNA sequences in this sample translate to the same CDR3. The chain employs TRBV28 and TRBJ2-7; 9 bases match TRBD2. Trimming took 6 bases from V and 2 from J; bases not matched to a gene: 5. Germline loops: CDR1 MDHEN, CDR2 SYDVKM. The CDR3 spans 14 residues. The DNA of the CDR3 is TGTGCCAGCAGCCTAGCGGGGTCAGCCTACGAGCAGTACTTC. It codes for CASSLAGSAYEQYF.

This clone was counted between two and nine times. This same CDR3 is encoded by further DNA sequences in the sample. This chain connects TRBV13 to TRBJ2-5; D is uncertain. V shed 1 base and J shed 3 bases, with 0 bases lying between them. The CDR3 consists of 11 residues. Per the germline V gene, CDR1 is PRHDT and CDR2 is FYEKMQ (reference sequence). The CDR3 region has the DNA TGTGCCAGCAGCTTAGAAGAGACCCAGTACTTC. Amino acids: CASSLEETQYF.

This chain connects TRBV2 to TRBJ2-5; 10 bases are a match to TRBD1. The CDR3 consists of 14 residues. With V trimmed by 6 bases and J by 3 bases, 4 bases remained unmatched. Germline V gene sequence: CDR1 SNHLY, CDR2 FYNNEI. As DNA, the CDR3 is TGTGCCAGCAGCCCAGGACAGGGGGAAGAGACCCAGTACTTC. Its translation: CASSPGQGEETQYF.

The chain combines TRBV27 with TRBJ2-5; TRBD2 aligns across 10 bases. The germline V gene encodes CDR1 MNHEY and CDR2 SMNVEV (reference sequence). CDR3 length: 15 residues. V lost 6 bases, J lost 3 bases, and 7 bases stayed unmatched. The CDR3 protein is CASRKLAGPEETQYF. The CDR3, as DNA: TGTGCCAGCAGGAAACTAGCGGGGCCTGAAGAGACCCAGTACTTC.

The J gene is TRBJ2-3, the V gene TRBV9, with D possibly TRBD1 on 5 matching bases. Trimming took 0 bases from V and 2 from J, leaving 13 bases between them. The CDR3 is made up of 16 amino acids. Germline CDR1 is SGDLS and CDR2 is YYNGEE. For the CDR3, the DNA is TGTGCCAGCAGCGTAGAGCCAGGGTCGTTCACAGATACGCAGTATTTT. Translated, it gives CASSVEPGSFTDTQYF.

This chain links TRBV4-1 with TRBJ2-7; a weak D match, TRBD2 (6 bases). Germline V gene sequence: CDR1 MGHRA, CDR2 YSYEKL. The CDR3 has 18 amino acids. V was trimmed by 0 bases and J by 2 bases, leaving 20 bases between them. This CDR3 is CASSQDPHTGTETYEQYF. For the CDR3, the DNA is TGCGCCAGCAGCCAAGATCCGCACACCGGGACTGAGACCTACGAGCAGTACTTC.

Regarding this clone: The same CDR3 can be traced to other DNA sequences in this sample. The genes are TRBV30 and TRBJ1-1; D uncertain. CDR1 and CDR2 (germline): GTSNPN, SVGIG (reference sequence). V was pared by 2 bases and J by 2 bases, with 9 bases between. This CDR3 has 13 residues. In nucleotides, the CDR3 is TGTGCCTGGAGTCCAGACCTAAACACTGAAGCTTTCTTT. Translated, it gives CAWSPDLNTEAFF. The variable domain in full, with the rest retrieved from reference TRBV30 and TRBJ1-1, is SQTIHQWPATLVQPVGSPLSLECTVEGTSNPNLYWYRQAAGRGLQLLFYSVGIGQISSEVPQNLSASRPQDRQFILSSKKLLLSDSGFYLCAWSPDLNTEAFFGQGTRLTVV.

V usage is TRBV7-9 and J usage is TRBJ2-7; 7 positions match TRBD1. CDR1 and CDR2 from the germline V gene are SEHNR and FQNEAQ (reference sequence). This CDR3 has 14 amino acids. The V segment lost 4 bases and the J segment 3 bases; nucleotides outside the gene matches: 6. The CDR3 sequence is CASSSGQAIYEQYF. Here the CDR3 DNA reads TGTGCCAGCAGCTCTGGACAGGCCATCTACGAGCAGTACTTC.

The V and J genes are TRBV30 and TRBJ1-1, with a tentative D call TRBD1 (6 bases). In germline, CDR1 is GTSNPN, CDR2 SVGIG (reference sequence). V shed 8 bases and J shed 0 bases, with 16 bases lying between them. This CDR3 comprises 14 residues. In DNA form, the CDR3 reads TGTGCCGCCCCACGGAGGGGGGTGAACACTGAAGCTTTCTTT. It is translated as CAAPRRGVNTEAFF.

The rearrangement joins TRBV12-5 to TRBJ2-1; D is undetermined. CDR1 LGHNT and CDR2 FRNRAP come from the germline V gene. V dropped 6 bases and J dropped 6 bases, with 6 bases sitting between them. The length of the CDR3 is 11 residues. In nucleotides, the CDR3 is TGTGCTAGTGGCGAGTTCAATGAGCAGTTCTTC. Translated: CASGEFNEQFF. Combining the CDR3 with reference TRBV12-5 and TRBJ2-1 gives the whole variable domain DARVTQTPRHKVTEMGQEVTMRCQPILGHNTVFWYRQTMMQGLELLAYFRNRAPLDDSGMPKDRFSAEMPDATLATLKIQPSEPRDSAVYFCASGEFNEQFFGPGTRLTVL.

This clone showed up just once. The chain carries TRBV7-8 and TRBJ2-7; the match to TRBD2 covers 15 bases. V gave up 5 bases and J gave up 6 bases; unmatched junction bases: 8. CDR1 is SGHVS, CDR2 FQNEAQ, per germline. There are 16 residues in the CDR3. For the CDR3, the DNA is TGTGCCAGCAGCCCCTGGACTAGCGGGAGGGCCCGCGAGCAGTACTTC. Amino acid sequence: CASSPWTSGRAREQYF.

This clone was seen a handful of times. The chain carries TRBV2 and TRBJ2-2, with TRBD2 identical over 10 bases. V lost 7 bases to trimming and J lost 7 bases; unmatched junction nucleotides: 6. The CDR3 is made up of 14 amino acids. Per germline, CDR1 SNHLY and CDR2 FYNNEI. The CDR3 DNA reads TGTGCCAGCATGGGACTAGCGAGTGACGGGGAGCTGTTTTTT. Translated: CASMGLASDGELFF. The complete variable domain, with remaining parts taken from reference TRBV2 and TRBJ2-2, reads EPEVTQTPSHQVTQMGQEVILRCVPISNHLYFYWYRQILGQKVEFLVSFYNNEISEKSEIFDDQFSVERPDGSNFTLKIRSTKLEDSAMYFCASMGLASDGELFFGEGSRLTVL.

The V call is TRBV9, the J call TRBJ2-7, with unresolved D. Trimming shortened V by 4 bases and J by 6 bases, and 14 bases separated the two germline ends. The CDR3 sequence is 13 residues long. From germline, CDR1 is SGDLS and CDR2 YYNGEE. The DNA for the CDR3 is TGTGCCAGCAGCCCCCTAGTTCTTGGCGAGCAGTACTTC. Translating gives CASSPLVLGEQYF.

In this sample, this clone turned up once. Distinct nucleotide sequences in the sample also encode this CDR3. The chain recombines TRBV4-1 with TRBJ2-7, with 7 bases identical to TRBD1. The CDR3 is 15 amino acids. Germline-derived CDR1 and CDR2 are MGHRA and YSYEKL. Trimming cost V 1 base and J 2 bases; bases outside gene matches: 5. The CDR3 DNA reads TGCGCCAGCAGCCAAGTACAGGGGCTACCCTACGAGCAGTACTTC. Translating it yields CASSQVQGLPYEQYF.

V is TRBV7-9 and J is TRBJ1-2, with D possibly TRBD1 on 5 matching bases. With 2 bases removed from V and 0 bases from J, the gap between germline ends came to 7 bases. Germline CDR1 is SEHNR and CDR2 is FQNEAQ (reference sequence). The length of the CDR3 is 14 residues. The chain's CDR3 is CASSLTTANYGYTF. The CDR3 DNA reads TGTGCCAGCAGCTTAACGACAGCTAACTATGGCTACACCTTC. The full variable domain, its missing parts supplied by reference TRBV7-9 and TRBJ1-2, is DTGVSQNPRHKITKRGQNVTFRCDPISEHNRLYWYRQTLGQGPEFLTYFQNEAQLEKSRLLSDRFSAERPKGSFSTLEIQRTEQGDSAMYLCASSLTTANYGYTFGSGTRLTVV.

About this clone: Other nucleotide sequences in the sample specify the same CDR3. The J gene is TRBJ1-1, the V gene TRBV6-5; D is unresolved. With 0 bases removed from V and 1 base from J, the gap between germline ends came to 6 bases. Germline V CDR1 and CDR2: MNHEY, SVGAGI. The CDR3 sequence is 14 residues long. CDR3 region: CASSYSGSNTEAFF. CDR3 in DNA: TGTGCCAGCAGTTACTCGGGATCGAACACTGAAGCTTTCTTT.

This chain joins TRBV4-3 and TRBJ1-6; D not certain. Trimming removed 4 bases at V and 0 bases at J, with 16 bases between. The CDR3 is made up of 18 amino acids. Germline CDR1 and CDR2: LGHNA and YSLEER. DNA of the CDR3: TGCGCCAGCAGCCCCACTCTCACGTGGAGCTCCTATAATTCACCCCTCCACTTT. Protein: CASSPTLTWSSYNSPLHF.